Presented here are 6 T cell receptor beta chains from one specimen sequenced in a study of CD8+CD57+ T cells in acquired aplastic anemia. Genomic DNA acted as the template from which TCR beta VDJ combination and CDR3 sequence profiling were carried out. TCRdb processed the reads anew with MiXCR; each CDR3 protein has one entry. The sample gives 180,000 or so distinct CDR3 sequences, roughly 50% of which show up once; 1.8% is in the top ten. Those patients picked for sequencing had displayed CD8+CD57+ cell expansion on flow cytometry. Sequencing was carried out using sorted CD4+, CD8+, or CD8+CD57+ T cells (not recorded which) from PBMCs. The receptors were gathered from a human donor with aplastic anemia.

This clonotype was detected many times. The genes are TRBV11-2 and TRBJ1-5; D is unresolved. Germline V gene data show CDR1 as SGHAT and CDR2 as FQNNGV. CDR3 length: 14 residues. Trimming removed 4 bases from V and 1 base from J, with 8 bases in between. CDR3 residues: CASSSIDSNQPQHF. Written as DNA, the CDR3 is TGTGCCAGCAGCTCTATAGACAGCAATCAGCCCCAGCATTTT.

The CDR3: CASRPRRDTDTQYF. The DNA for the CDR3 is TGTGCCAGTAGACCTCGCCGGGACACGGATACGCAGTATTTT. J is TRBJ2-3 and V is TRBV19; TRBD1 might be the D (6 bases). V was pared by 6 bases and J by 6 bases, with 16 bases between. The CDR3 contains 14 residues. The V gene's germline CDR1 is LNHDA and CDR2 SQIVND (reference sequence). The entire variable domain, with the rest obtained from reference TRBV19 and TRBJ2-3, is as follows: DGGITQSPKYLFRKEGQNVTLSCEQNLNHDAMYWYRQDPGQGLRLIYYSQIVNDFQKGDIAEGYSVSREKKESFPLTVTSAQKNPTAFYLCASRPRRDTDTQYFGPGTRLTVL.

V and J are TRBV11-1 and TRBJ2-3, with a tentative D call TRBD1 (5 bases). V lost 0 bases to trimming and J lost 2 bases, with 15 bases between them. CDR1 is SGHAT, CDR2 FQDESV, per germline (reference sequence). The CDR3 has 17 residues. The CDR3 DNA is TGTGCCAGCAGCTTAGCGAGTTGGCAGGGTTACACAGATACGCAGTATTTT. Translation: CASSLASWQGYTDTQYF.

Of note for this clonotype: A much larger clone lies a single base off, so this may be a read error. Since the CDR3 does not end with the conserved phenylalanine or tryptophan, this likely comes from a read error. This chain links TRBV10-2 with TRBJ2-2; D is unresolved. Germline values: CDR1 WSHSY, CDR2 SAAADI. The CDR3 sequence is 14 residues long. CDR3 sequence: CASSPITDTGELFS. As DNA, the CDR3 is TGTGCCAGCAGCCCGATAACAGATACCGGGGAGCTGTTTTCT.

The J gene is TRBJ2-1, the V gene TRBV24-1; 10 nucleotides agree with TRBD2. Germline loops: CDR1 KGHDR, CDR2 SFDVKD. V trimming: 9 bases; J trimming: 8 bases; junction bases outside the gene matches: 9. This CDR3 contains 14 residues. Here the CDR3 reads CATSRTSGMDEQFF. The CDR3 nucleotides are TGTGCCACCTCTAGGACTAGCGGAATGGATGAGCAGTTCTTC.

The V gene is TRBV7-3, the J gene TRBJ1-5; D call uncertain. Germline assignment: CDR1 SGHTA and CDR2 FQGTGA. CDR3 length: 15 residues. V dropped 7 bases and J dropped 0 bases, with 13 bases sitting between them. CDR3 bases: TGTGCCAGCAACTTGGTGGCGGGTAGCAATCAGCCCCAGCATTTT. Its translation: CASNLVAGSNQPQHF.